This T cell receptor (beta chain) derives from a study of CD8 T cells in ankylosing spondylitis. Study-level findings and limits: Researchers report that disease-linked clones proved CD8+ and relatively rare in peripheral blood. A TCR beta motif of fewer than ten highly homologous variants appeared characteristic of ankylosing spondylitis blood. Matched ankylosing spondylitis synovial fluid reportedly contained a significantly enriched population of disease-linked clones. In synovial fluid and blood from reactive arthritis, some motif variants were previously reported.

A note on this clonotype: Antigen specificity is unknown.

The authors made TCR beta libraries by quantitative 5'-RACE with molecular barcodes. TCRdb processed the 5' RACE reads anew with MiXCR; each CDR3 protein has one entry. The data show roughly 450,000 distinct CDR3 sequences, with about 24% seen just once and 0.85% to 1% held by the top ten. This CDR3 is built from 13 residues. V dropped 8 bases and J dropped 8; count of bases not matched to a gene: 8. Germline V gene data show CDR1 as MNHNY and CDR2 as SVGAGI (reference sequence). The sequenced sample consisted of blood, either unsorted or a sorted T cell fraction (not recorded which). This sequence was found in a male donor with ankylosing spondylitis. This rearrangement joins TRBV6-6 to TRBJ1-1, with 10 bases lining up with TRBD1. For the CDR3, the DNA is TGTGCCAGCGGCGGACAGGGGGGATTGGAAGCTTTCTTT. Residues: CASGGQGGLEAFF.